Here is one T cell receptor beta chain with its context. The CDR3 is 13 residues long. V shed 3 bases and J 4 bases; nucleotides not matched to a gene: 3. How the authors handled the data: Estimated nucleated cell counts came from reference gene primer amplification. Using immunoSEQ multiplex PCR, the repertoire was profiled, and TCRdb retains in-frame clones only, with some absent. V and J calls and clone size are given by that table; D and trimming were obtained from the DNA. The top ten clones hold 11% of a sample with roughly 98,000 clones, 82% of them seen once. The sample is drawn from a study of blood T cell repertoires in COVID-19. Study-level background: Material from acute and convalescent COVID-19 was sourced from the United States, Italy and Spain.

The specimen sequenced was peripheral blood. V is TRBV12-3 or TRBV12-4 and J is TRBJ2-7, with TRBD1 identical over 7 bases. The TCR was taken from an older man with active or convalescent COVID-19. CDR3 in DNA: TGTGCCAGCAGTTTGGGGACAGTTTACGAGCAGTACTTC. Translating gives CASSLGTVYEQYF.